The clone carrying this TCR beta chain was recorded a few times. This specimen belongs to a study of response to subunit inactivated influenza vaccine. MiXCR, applied by TCRdb to the RT-PCR reads, yields one record per CDR3 protein. Among about 830,000 distinct CDR3 sequences, 18% were seen once, and the ten largest hold roughly a tenth. The sequenced sample was PBMCs from blood, obtained 5 to 6 days after vaccination. This sequence originates from a man aged 45 to 65 who received an inactivated influenza vaccine.

CDR3 bases: TGTGCCACCAGCAGAGACCCCGGTGGTGGCCAGCCCCAGCATTTT. This translates into CATSRDPGGGQPQHF. This sequence joins TRBV15 and TRBJ1-5; D is uncertain. The CDR3 is 15 amino acids. Germline CDR1 is LNHNV and CDR2 is YYDKDF (reference sequence). Trimming removed 0 bases at V and 7 bases at J, with 13 bases between.